A selection of T cell receptor beta chains follows, all from one sample in a study of response to subunit inactivated influenza vaccine. TCRdb recomputed calls from the RT-PCR reads with MiXCR, one row per CDR3 protein. Among about 700,000 distinct CDR3 sequences, roughly 14% were seen once, and the ten largest hold 6% to 7%. This sample comprised PBMCs from blood, obtained about 14 days before vaccination. Receptors were obtained from a man aged 50-59 years who received an inactivated influenza vaccine. The CDR3 runs from the conserved cysteine through the conserved F or W. Fields, in order: V gene, clone size, D gene, J gene, CDR3 protein. D genes are given only for firm matches. Where a row states a size, it is once, few, many or the class of an expanded clone; other rows omit it.

>TRBV12-3/TRBV12-4|many|TRBD1|TRBJ1-1
CASTPGGVNTEAFF
>TRBV7-6|-|-|TRBJ2-6
CASSTGGISGANVLTF
>TRBV7-2|many|TRBD2|TRBJ2-7
CASRESSGVHEQYF
>TRBV6-2/TRBV6-3|-|TRBD2|TRBJ2-7
CASSYSSLAGGVSYEQYF
>TRBV21-1|few|-|TRBJ1-6
CARITGQYNSPLHF
>TRBV15|-|TRBD2|TRBJ2-3
CATSAGRDSTDTQYF
>TRBV5-1|few|TRBD1|TRBJ1-4
CASSVGTAANEKLFF
>TRBV7-2|-|TRBD1|TRBJ1-2
CASSREGTGGIGGYTF
>TRBV4-3|-|-|TRBJ2-7
CASSQEINRDAYEQYF
>TRBV4-2|-|TRBD2|TRBJ2-5
CASSQQGGFGETQYF
>TRBV19|-|-|TRBJ1-1
CASSIEHWNTEAFF
>TRBV30|-|-|TRBJ2-7
CAWSSTYRRAYEQYF
>TRBV12-3/TRBV12-4|-|-|TRBJ2-7
CASSSPGGPSYEQYF
>TRBV12-3/TRBV12-4|once|-|TRBJ2-2
CASSLLEAGELFF
>TRBV5-1|few|-|TRBJ2-7
CASSWGAGGTYEQYF
>TRBV29-1|-|-|TRBJ1-5
CSVGLGTSNQPQHF
>TRBV4-3|-|TRBD2|TRBJ2-7
CASSQGTSGSPYEQYF
>TRBV11-2|-|TRBD2|TRBJ2-6
CASMIFLGSGGSGANVLTF
>TRBV20-1|few|-|TRBJ2-7
CSASGVPSVYEQYF
>TRBV3-1|-|-|TRBJ2-1
CASSLELLANEQFF
>TRBV7-2|few|TRBD2|TRBJ2-1
CASSLVRRGVHNEQFF
>TRBV7-3|few|-|TRBJ1-1
CASSQGPSSNTEAFF
>TRBV28|few|TRBD1|TRBJ1-2
CASRQSDRGGYGYTF
>TRBV7-8|-|TRBD2|TRBJ2-7
CASSLVAGGVYEQYF
>TRBV4-1|few|-|TRBJ1-4
CASSAVEKLFF
>TRBV18|-|TRBD2|TRBJ2-1
CASSSLAGTNEQFF
>TRBV9|many|-|TRBJ2-1
CASSVGPRGNEQFF
>TRBV28|few|TRBD1|TRBJ2-3
CASSFPGGWGTDTQYF
>TRBV5-5|few|TRBD1|TRBJ2-3
CASSLVGQGAADTQYF
>TRBV4-2|few|TRBD1|TRBJ1-6
CASSQGTGVLEGPLHF
>TRBV6-1|few|TRBD2|TRBJ2-3
CASSPTAGGRTDTQYF
>TRBV5-1|-|TRBD1|TRBJ2-1
CASSLGQPNNEQFF
>TRBV7-2|-|TRBD1|TRBJ1-5
CASSATGPSNQPQHF
>TRBV28|few|TRBD2|TRBJ2-1
CASSPSGTRGNEQFF
>TRBV7-2|many|TRBD2|TRBJ2-7
CASSLAGGGAAGWQYF
>TRBV24-1|-|TRBD1|TRBJ2-2
CATSERGQGNTGELFF
>TRBV15|few|-|TRBJ1-5
CATSPHNQPQHF
>TRBV10-3|-|-|TRBJ2-3
CATTVGATSTDTQYF
>TRBV12-3/TRBV12-4|few|-|TRBJ2-5
CASGRDAGYQETQYF
>TRBV20-1|many|-|TRBJ1-5
CSAQKAGYSNQPQHF
>TRBV6-5|-|-|TRBJ1-2
CASSYTGPPSNYGYTF
>TRBV3-1|few|-|TRBJ1-2
CASSATGEEGYTF
>TRBV7-9|few|TRBD1|TRBJ1-2
CASSFEQGVSF
>TRBV20-1|few|-|TRBJ1-6
CSARQGTNYNSPLHF
>TRBV7-9|few|-|TRBJ2-5
CASSSMNRAGETQYF
>TRBV10-3|-|-|TRBJ2-1
CAISVIQGGAYEQFF
>TRBV29-1|many|-|TRBJ2-7
CSALGGAYEQYF
>TRBV4-2|few|-|TRBJ2-1
CASSHPGGRFNEQFF
>TRBV12-3/TRBV12-4|-|TRBD2|TRBJ2-1
CASSLGLAESNEQFF
>TRBV20-1|-|-|TRBJ2-3
CSAARGPRGDTQYF
>TRBV7-2|-|TRBD1|TRBJ1-5
CASSKTGTPGQPQHF
>TRBV11-2|-|TRBD1|TRBJ1-4
CASSQGAQEKLFF
>TRBV4-2|few|TRBD2|TRBJ2-1
CASSQAVGLAGVERTYNEQFF
>TRBV11-2|many|-|TRBJ2-3
CASRKGGDTQYF
>TRBV4-2|-|-|TRBJ2-1
CASSPTPKNEQFF
>TRBV5-6|-|-|TRBJ2-1
CASSSELEQFF
>TRBV6-1|-|TRBD1|TRBJ2-7
CASSVLGGAEQYF
>TRBV5-1|many|-|TRBJ1-1
CASSLSGPKNTEAFF
>TRBV20-1|few|-|TRBJ1-6
CSARDLTGSVQVYNSPLHF
>TRBV11-1|few|-|TRBJ1-4
CASSAVGHGNEKLFF